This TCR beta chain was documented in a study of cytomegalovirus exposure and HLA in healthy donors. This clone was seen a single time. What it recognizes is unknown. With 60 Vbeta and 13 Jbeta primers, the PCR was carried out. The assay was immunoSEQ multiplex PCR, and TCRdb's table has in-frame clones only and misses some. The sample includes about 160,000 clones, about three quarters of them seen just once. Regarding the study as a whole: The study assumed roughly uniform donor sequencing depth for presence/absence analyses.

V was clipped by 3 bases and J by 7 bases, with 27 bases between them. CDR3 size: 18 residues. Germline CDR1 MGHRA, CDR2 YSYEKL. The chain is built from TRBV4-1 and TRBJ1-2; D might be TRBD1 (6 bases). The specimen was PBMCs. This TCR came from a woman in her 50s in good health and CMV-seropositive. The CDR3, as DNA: TGCGCCAGCAGCCAGACAGGTCTCTCCGGGCTCCAAACTCCTGGCTACACCTTC. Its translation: CASSQTGLSGLQTPGYTF.